The rows below give T cell receptor beta chains drawn from one sample of a study of T cell responses to AZD1222 COVID-19 vaccine. The assay was immunoSEQ multiplex PCR, and TCRdb's table has in-frame clones only and misses some. The sample lists some 100,000 clones; roughly nine tenths were seen once. The starting material was peripheral blood, obtained on day 0 of AZD1222 vaccination. These receptors came from an adult in good health. Both conserved end residues are part of each CDR3. A D gene is named only where the DNA matches it firmly. Size tells how often a clone was seen (once, few, many) or the class of an expanded clone, and some rows leave it out.

V gene: TRBV19
D gene: -
clone size: -
J gene: TRBJ1-3
CDR3 DNA: TGTGCCAGTAGTAAATCGGGCCGCGACACCATATATTTT
CDR3 protein: CASSKSGRDTIYF

V gene: TRBV19
D gene: -
clone size: -
J gene: TRBJ1-1
CDR3 DNA: TGTGCCAGTAGCCTCTCGGGGCTGGAAGCTTTCTTT
CDR3 protein: CASSLSGLEAFF

V gene: TRBV4-1
D gene: -
clone size: -
J gene: TRBJ1-4
CDR3 DNA: TGCGCCAGCACCCCGACTCGCAGTGAAAAACTGTTTTTT
CDR3 protein: CASTPTRSEKLFF

V gene: TRBV6-2/TRBV6-3
D gene: TRBD2
clone size: once
J gene: TRBJ2-1
CDR3 DNA: TGTGCCAGCAGTTACTCGATAGACCGTCGACTAGCGGTTTACAATGAGCAGTTCTTC
CDR3 protein: CASSYSIDRRLAVYNEQFF

V gene: TRBV2
D gene: -
clone size: -
J gene: TRBJ2-3
CDR3 DNA: TGTGCCAGCAGTGAAGAAAGGGGACCCCCCAGAAGCACAGATACGCAGTATTTT
CDR3 protein: CASSEERGPPRSTDTQYF

V gene: TRBV15
D gene: -
clone size: -
J gene: TRBJ1-4
CDR3 DNA: TGTGCCACCAGGCCGAATCGTAATGAAAAACTGTTTTTT
CDR3 protein: CATRPNRNEKLFF

V gene: TRBV12-3/TRBV12-4
D gene: -
clone size: -
J gene: TRBJ1-1
CDR3 DNA: TGTGCCAGCAGTTTGAGAACTGAAGCTTTCTTT
CDR3 protein: CASSLRTEAFF

V gene: TRBV18
D gene: -
clone size: -
J gene: TRBJ2-1
CDR3 DNA: TGTGTCAGCTCATACAGGGTGGAGGTAAATGAGCAGTTCTTC
CDR3 protein: CVSSYRVEVNEQFF

V gene: TRBV28
D gene: -
clone size: -
J gene: TRBJ2-3
CDR3 DNA: TGTGCCAGCAGTCCCGTACTGAAACTGGATTTGTCAGATACGCAGTATTTT
CDR3 protein: CASSPVLKLDLSDTQYF

V gene: TRBV28
D gene: -
clone size: -
J gene: TRBJ2-2
CDR3 DNA: TGTGCCAGCATTCCTCGGTTTACCGGGGAGCTGTTTTTT
CDR3 protein: CASIPRFTGELFF

V gene: TRBV5-1
D gene: TRBD2
clone size: -
J gene: TRBJ2-3
CDR3 DNA: TGCGCCAGCAGCTTGGCAGCGGGGGGAGGCGATACGCAGTATTTT
CDR3 protein: CASSLAAGGGDTQYF

V gene: TRBV28
D gene: -
clone size: -
J gene: TRBJ2-7
CDR3 DNA: TGTGCCAGCAGTTCTAGGCGGACTATGAAATACGAGCAGTACTTC
CDR3 protein: CASSSRRTMKYEQYF

V gene: TRBV28
D gene: TRBD1
clone size: few
J gene: TRBJ2-7
CDR3 DNA: TGTGCCAGCACTCTTGCAGGGGGCCCAGTGGACGAGCAGTACTTC
CDR3 protein: CASTLAGGPVDEQYF

V gene: TRBV15
D gene: TRBD1
clone size: once
J gene: TRBJ2-5
CDR3 DNA: TGTGCCACCAGCAGAGATCGCGACAGGGTAGAGACCCAGTACTTC
CDR3 protein: CATSRDRDRVETQYF

V gene: TRBV28
D gene: TRBD2
clone size: -
J gene: TRBJ2-7
CDR3 DNA: TGTGCCAGATTCCCGGGGACTACCAACCCGTTCGAGCAGTACTTC
CDR3 protein: CARFPGTTNPFEQYF